These 31 T cell receptor beta chains share one sample of origin, sequenced in a study of blood T cell repertoires in COVID-19. Repertoires were generated with immunoSEQ multiplex PCR, while TCRdb's copy carries only in-frame clones and drops some. The sample lists 450,000 to 500,000 clones; roughly nine tenths were seen once. Sequenced: PBMCs or T cells enriched from blood (not recorded which). These receptors all come from a woman aged 60-70 years who had recovered from COVID-19.

The chain uses TRBV5-1 and TRBJ1-2, with 10 bases aligning to TRBD1. Germline lookup yields CDR1 SGHRS and CDR2 YFSETQ. CDR3 size: 12 residues. The J segment lost 11 bases and the V segment lost 4 bases, leaving 5 bases of the junction unmatched. The CDR3 region is CASSDRDRGYTF. CDR3 coding DNA: TGCGCCAGCAGCGACCGGGACAGGGGATACACCTTC.

The CDR3 loop reads CASRVDRTMNTEAFF. The CDR3 DNA is TGTGCCAGCAGGGTGGACAGGACGATGAACACTGAAGCTTTCTTT. The V and J genes are TRBV6-5 and TRBJ1-1; 7 bases agree with TRBD1. The CDR3 runs 15 residues. J was trimmed by 0 bases and V by 6 bases; bases with no gene match: 7. Germline V gene data show CDR1 as MNHEY and CDR2 as SVGAGI.

The chain joins TRBV3-1 (or the pseudogene TRBV3-2) to TRBJ2-2; 7 bases align to TRBD2. V lost 4 bases, J lost 5 bases, and 10 bases stayed unmatched. CDR1 and CDR2 from the germline V gene are LGHDT and YNNKEL (reference sequence). This CDR3 is built from 16 residues. CDR3 in amino acids: CASSRAGTQTTGELFF. The CDR3 DNA sequence: TGTGCCAGCAGCCGAGCGGGGACTCAAACAACCGGGGAGCTGTTTTTT.

The chain joins TRBV6-1 to TRBJ2-7; 8 positions agree with TRBD1. Germline CDR1 and CDR2: MNHNS and SASEGT. V dropped 0 bases and J dropped 2; count of bases not matched to a gene: 12. CDR3 size: 18 residues. This CDR3 is CASSEAPSDRVGPYEQYV. The DNA of the CDR3 is TGTGCCAGCAGTGAAGCGCCGTCGGACAGGGTGGGCCCCTACGAGCAGTACGTC.

V gene TRBV15 combines with J gene TRBJ2-2; tentatively, D is TRBD1 (5 bases). Germline CDR1 LNHNV, CDR2 YYDKDF (reference sequence). Trimming took 1 base from V and 4 from J, leaving 7 bases between them. This CDR3 region has 14 residues. CDR3 DNA: TGTGCCACCAGCAGAGGTCAGGGCACCGGGGAGCTGTTTTTT. It is translated as CATSRGQGTGELFF.

The V gene is TRBV4-1, the J gene TRBJ2-3; D might be TRBD2 (6 bases). V was pared by 1 base and J by 4 bases, with 21 bases between. Germline V CDR1 and CDR2: MGHRA, YSYEKL. The length of the CDR3 is 18 residues. CDR3 protein: CASSQGRGPASGPDTQYF. CDR3 bases: TGCGCCAGCAGCCAAGGGAGGGGTCCAGCATCAGGGCCAGATACGCAGTATTTT.

This clone was seen a handful of times. The chain couples TRBV19 to TRBJ2-1; D unresolved. Per the germline V gene, CDR1 is LNHDA and CDR2 is SQIVND (reference sequence). Trimming cost V 4 bases and J 7 bases, with 5 bases left between them. The CDR3 totals 11 residues. Here the CDR3 DNA reads TGTGCCAGTAGTAGTAGAAATGAGCAGTTCTTC. Its translation: CASSSRNEQFF.

This clone showed up just a few times. The chain uses TRBV6-1 and TRBJ1-1; 8 positions match TRBD1. Losses at the gene ends were 3 bases for V and 3 bases for J; bases not matched to a gene: 6. The germline V gene encodes CDR1 MNHNS and CDR2 SASEGT. The CDR3 runs to 15 residues. CDR3 bases: TGTGCCAGCAGTGAGCCCTACAGGGGGGACACTGAAGCTTTCTTT. It yields the protein CASSEPYRGDTEAFF.

The rearrangement joins TRBV2 to TRBJ1-1; perhaps TRBD1 as D (5 bases). This CDR3 region has 15 residues. Deletions cut 3 bases from V and 3 bases from J, with 14 bases between. Germline V gene data show CDR1 as SNHLY and CDR2 as FYNNEI. The DNA for the CDR3 is TGTGCCAGCAGTGACAGGGTCCCTGGGGACACTGAAGCTTTCTTT. Amino acids: CASSDRVPGDTEAFF.

The V call is TRBV11-2, the J call TRBJ2-1, with 7 bases identical to TRBD1. Germline V gene lookup returns CDR1 SGHAT and CDR2 FQNNGV. With 3 bases clipped from V and 3 bases from J, the junction kept 8 bases outside the gene matches. This CDR3 has 16 residues. Here the CDR3 DNA reads TGTGCCAGCAGCTTGGTCCCGACAGGGCTCTACAATGAGCAGTTCTTC. It encodes CASSLVPTGLYNEQFF.

This chain links TRBV9 with TRBJ2-1, with TRBD1 matching over 7 bases. Losses at the gene ends were 4 bases for V and 4 bases for J; bases not matched to a gene: 5. Germline loops: CDR1 SGDLS, CDR2 YYNGEE. This CDR3 has 14 amino acids. The CDR3: CASSLQGLYNEQFF. The CDR3 region has the DNA TGTGCCAGCAGCCTACAGGGGTTGTACAATGAGCAGTTCTTC.

The CDR3 nucleotides read TGTGCCAGCAGTGACCCCCTCTACGAGCAGTACGTC. This gives the protein CASSDPLYEQYV. The J gene is TRBJ2-7, the V gene TRBV6-4; D is unclear. The CDR3 is 12 amino acids. The V and J ends lost 2 bases and 3 bases respectively, with 5 bases between them. Germline V CDR1 and CDR2: MRHNA, SNTAGT.

The chain has TRBV10-3 and TRBJ1-1; D is possibly TRBD1 (6 bases). Deletions cut 2 bases from V and 4 bases from J, with 8 bases between. Per the germline V gene, CDR1 is ENHRY and CDR2 is SYGVKD. CDR3 length: 13 amino acids. The CDR3 DNA reads TGTGCCATCAGTGAGAGGGGGTTCACTGAAGCTTTCTTT. It is translated as CAISERGFTEAFF.

This chain links TRBV9 with TRBJ1-2; tentative D call: TRBD1 (5 bases). The germline gives CDR1 SGDLS, CDR2 YYNGEE. Trimming stripped 6 bases from V and 0 bases from J, with 18 bases between. The CDR3 has 16 residues. CDR3 protein: CASTRYPQASNYGYTF. For the CDR3, the DNA is TGTGCCAGCACTCGCTACCCACAGGCCTCTAACTATGGCTACACCTTC.

The genes are TRBV19 and TRBJ1-6; 8 nucleotides line up with TRBD1. Per the germline V gene, CDR1 is LNHDA and CDR2 is SQIVND (reference sequence). With 5 bases clipped from V and 14 bases from J, the junction kept 14 bases outside the gene matches. This CDR3 is built from 15 residues. The CDR3, as DNA: TGTGCCAGTAGTGCCTGGACAGGGTGGGATTTGGCCCTCCACTTT. Translated, it gives CASSAWTGWDLALHF.

The chain is built from TRBV5-6 and TRBJ2-3; D is possibly TRBD1 (6 bases). Germline loops: CDR1 SGHDT, CDR2 YYEEEE. The CDR3 is 17 residues long. V was pared by 0 bases and J by 2 bases, with 16 bases between. The CDR3: CASSLVGAVINTDTQYF. For the CDR3, the DNA is TGTGCCAGCAGCTTGGTGGGGGCGGTTATAAACACAGATACGCAGTATTTT.

This clone was observed a single time. The rearrangement joins TRBV2 to TRBJ1-1, with D possibly TRBD1 on 5 matching bases. The germline V gene has CDR1 SNHLY and CDR2 FYNNEI. The ends were cut back, 1 base at V and 5 bases at J, with 20 bases in the middle. CDR3 length: 17 residues. The CDR3 protein is CASSEGEGGALMTEAFF. The CDR3 DNA sequence: TGTGCCAGCAGTGAAGGGGAGGGAGGGGCACTGATGACTGAAGCTTTCTTT.

The chain is built from TRBV2 and TRBJ2-1; 10 bases map to TRBD2. The CDR3 contains 15 residues. V trimming: 6 bases; J trimming: 4 bases; junction bases outside the gene matches: 6. Germline V gene data show CDR1 as SNHLY and CDR2 as FYNNEI. The CDR3 reads CASRTDSGGYNEQFF. DNA of the CDR3: TGTGCCAGCAGAACCGATAGCGGGGGGTACAATGAGCAGTTCTTC.

This sequence joins TRBV5-1 and TRBJ2-3, with 9 bases lining up with TRBD2. There are 18 residues in the CDR3. Unmatched junction bases numbered 8, after V lost 0 bases and J lost 0 bases. The germline V gene has CDR1 SGHRS and CDR2 YFSETQ. The CDR3, as DNA: TGCGCCAGCAGCTTGGCCGGGACTAGCTTAGGGAGCACAGATACGCAGTATTTT. This sequence encodes CASSLAGTSLGSTDTQYF.

The rearrangement joins TRBV7-2 to TRBJ2-1, with a tentative D call TRBD2 (6 bases). The CDR3 runs to 15 residues. The V gene's germline CDR1 is SGHTA and CDR2 FQGNSA. V was cut by 6 bases and J by 6 bases, with 18 bases left in between. CDR3 bases: TGTGCCAGCAGACCCGGGACTTCAGACTTCAATGAGCAGTTCTTC. Translating it yields CASRPGTSDFNEQFF.

The chain employs TRBV18 and TRBJ1-3, with D perhaps TRBD1 (6 bases). Germline loops: CDR1 KGHSH, CDR2 LQKENI. V lost 1 base, J lost 3 bases, and 10 bases lay in between. The CDR3 sequence is 15 residues long. The chain's CDR3 is CASSPLSGVGNTIYF. In nucleotides, the CDR3 is TGTGCCAGCTCACCACTCTCAGGGGTTGGAAACACCATATATTTT.

The CDR3 coding sequence is TGTGCCAGCAGCGGGGCAGGGGAAAACATTCAGTACTTC. It yields the protein CASSGAGENIQYF. The chain combines TRBV9 with TRBJ2-4; TRBD1 might be the D (6 bases). Trimming took off 3 bases at V and 5 bases at J, with 9 bases between the two ends. CDR3 length: 13 amino acids. CDR1 and CDR2 from the germline V gene are SGDLS and YYNGEE.

This chain links TRBV30 with TRBJ2-7; D perhaps matches TRBD2 (5 bases). This CDR3 region has 13 residues. V gave up 4 bases and J gave up 5 bases, with 15 bases separating them. Germline-derived CDR1 and CDR2 are GTSNPN and SVGIG (reference sequence). DNA for the CDR3: TGTGCCTGGAACCACGGGGTTGGGGACGAGCAGTACTTC. It yields the protein CAWNHGVGDEQYF.

The CDR3: CATMTGVLVEQYF. In nucleotides, the CDR3 is TGTGCCACCATGACAGGAGTCCTCGTCGAGCAGTACTTC. The chain has TRBV27 and TRBJ2-7; D may be TRBD1 (6 bases). The CDR3 is 13 residues long. Trimming pared 10 bases from V and 6 bases from J, leaving 19 bases between. Germline loops: CDR1 MNHEY, CDR2 SMNVEV (reference sequence).

Notes on this clone: The same CDR3 can be traced to other DNA sequences in this sample. The V and J genes are TRBV5-1 and TRBJ1-5; TRBD1 aligns across 7 bases. V was clipped by 0 bases and J by 0 bases; unmatched bases: 0. CDR3 length equals 15 residues. Per the germline V gene, CDR1 is SGHRS and CDR2 is YFSETQ. The CDR3 coding sequence is TGCGCCAGCAGCTTGGGGGACAGTAGCAATCAGCCCCAGCATTTT. Translation: CASSLGDSSNQPQHF. Full variable domain (missing parts from reference TRBV5-1 and TRBJ1-5): KAGVTQTPRYLIKTRGQQVTLSCSPISGHRSVSWYQQTPGQGLQFLFEYFSETQRNKGNFPGRFSGRQFSNSRSEMNVSTLELGDSALYLCASSLGDSSNQPQHFGDGTRLSIL.

This chain uses TRBV18 with TRBJ1-1; a weak D match, TRBD1 (5 bases). Trimming stripped 3 bases from V and 3 bases from J, with 17 bases between. The CDR3 is made up of 16 amino acids. Germline CDR1 reads KGHSH; CDR2 reads LQKENI. In DNA form, the CDR3 reads TGTGCCAGCTCACCTTCCGTTCCAGGGAAGGACACTGAAGCTTTCTTT. This encodes CASSPSVPGKDTEAFF. The variable domain in full, completed from reference TRBV18 and TRBJ1-1, reads NAGVMQNPRHLVRRRGQEARLRCSPMKGHSHVYWYRQLPEEGLKFMVYLQKENIIDESGMPKERFSAEFPKEGPSILRIQQVVRGDSAAYFCASSPSVPGKDTEAFFGQGTRLTVV.

The chain uses TRBV2 and TRBJ1-4, with 10 nucleotides matching TRBD1. The V segment lost 7 bases and the J segment 1 base; nucleotides outside the gene matches: 9. The CDR3 runs to 17 residues. CDR1 SNHLY and CDR2 FYNNEI come from the germline V gene. CDR3 nucleotide sequence: TGTGCCAGCAAATCCCAAGGACAGGGGGAAACTAATGAAAAACTGTTTTTT. Its translation is CASKSQGQGETNEKLFF.

The V call is TRBV18, the J call TRBJ1-1; 8 nucleotides agree with TRBD1. The CDR3 has 17 amino acids. Germline V gene lookup returns CDR1 KGHSH and CDR2 LQKENI. The junction had 13 bases not matched to a gene; V was cut back by 3 bases and J by 4 bases. The CDR3 loop reads CASSPTATGAAFTEAFF. CDR3 in DNA: TGTGCCAGCTCACCGACCGCGACAGGGGCCGCCTTCACTGAAGCTTTCTTT.

This chain links TRBV9 with TRBJ2-3; tentative D call: TRBD2 (7 bases). The CDR3 covers 17 residues. Germline CDR1 and CDR2: SGDLS and YYNGEE. Trimming took 1 base from V and 6 from J, leaving 21 bases between them. This chain's CDR3 is CASSVRAGGGVVDTQYF. CDR3 nucleotide sequence: TGTGCCAGCAGCGTACGTGCTGGCGGGGGCGTTGTTGATACGCAGTATTTT.

The CDR3 DNA sequence: TGTGCCACCAGTGATTTGGGGGGACAGGGCACAGATACGCAGTATTTT. Protein: CATSDLGGQGTDTQYF. V is TRBV24-1 and J is TRBJ2-3; 8 bases match TRBD1. CDR1 KGHDR and CDR2 SFDVKD come from the germline V gene. The CDR3 is made up of 16 amino acids. Unmatched junction bases numbered 2, after V lost 0 bases and J lost 1 base.

This chain uses TRBV5-1 with TRBJ2-1; TRBD2 matches at 12 bases. V shed 4 bases, J shed 4 bases, and the junction held 3 bases outside the gene matches. The CDR3 is 15 residues long. Germline lookup yields CDR1 SGHRS and CDR2 YFSETQ. CDR3: CASSPSGGVYNEQFF. For the CDR3, the DNA is TGCGCCAGCAGCCCTAGCGGGGGGGTTTACAATGAGCAGTTCTTC.